Listed below are T cell receptor beta chains from one sample, sequenced in a study of T-cell memory formation after mild COVID-19. Each CDR3 protein is one row after TCRdb ran MiXCR on the 5' RACE reads. The sample records fewer than 350,000 distinct CDR3 sequences, less than 20% being singletons. Source material: PBMCs or a T cell subset sorted from them (not recorded which). Receptor source: a man between 18 and 35 years old who had mild COVID-19 (a few samples of this study predate the infection). Cell type and time point are not known. CDR3s include the opening cysteine and the closing phenylalanine or tryptophan.

CDR3aa | v_gene
CASSLRDRRLYNSPLHF | TRBV5-6
CASSGNTGLGNIQYF | TRBV5-1
CASSQDNGGLSSYEQYF | TRBV4-2
CASSQVGNTEAFF | TRBV4-2
CASSSQFLNTEAFF | TRBV7-2
CASSQDRIVGETQYF | TRBV4-2
CASSRWTGASYGYTF | TRBV5-6
CASVPGSSYNEQFF | TRBV6-6
CASSFAGGTDTEAFF | TRBV28
CSVEDPGQGGYGYTF | TRBV29-1
CASSPGGFDYGYTF | TRBV4-3
CASSDGVNYGYTF | TRBV6-1
CASRMGQGRHEQYF | TRBV11-2
CASSYTPGTGGRRHF | TRBV28
CASSLDSGMDAEAFF | TRBV5-4
CASSPGQVKTEAFF | TRBV7-2
CASSPLTAETYEQYF | TRBV6-5
CATSSPGGGDEQFF | TRBV15
CASSAGPGTYTEAFF | TRBV7-2
CATSRPERDGYTF | TRBV15
CASSPSLDRGLWNTEAFF | TRBV7-2
CSGWAFGNNEQFF | TRBV29-1
CASSLAGTGNYGYTF | TRBV11-2
CASIRVEAFF | TRBV2
CATWAGQGGTGELFF | TRBV2
CASSPRLRDSEAFF | TRBV4-1
CASSYGQGAVYEQYF | TRBV6-5